The 18 T cell receptor beta chains below all came from one sample that was sequenced in a study of blood T cell repertoires in COVID-19. Libraries were prepared by immunoSEQ multiplex PCR; TCRdb keeps only in-frame clonotypes and omits some of them. The data contain under 450,000 clones, 88% of them seen just once; the ten biggest clones take up over 9.5%. The sequenced material came from peripheral blood. These receptors came from a woman between 45 and 65 years old with COVID-19, enrolled during active disease.

CDR3 nucleotides: TGTGCCAGCAGCTCCCCGGGGATGAAGGGCCATGAGCAGTTCTTC. Translating it yields CASSSPGMKGHEQFF. This chain connects TRBV7-8 to TRBJ2-1; perhaps TRBD2 as D (5 bases). V was clipped by 4 bases and J by 8 bases, with 18 bases between them. CDR3 length equals 15 residues. Germline V lookup: CDR1 SGHVS, CDR2 FQNEAQ.

This chain links TRBV5-4 with TRBJ1-1, with 8 bases lining up with TRBD1. Germline V CDR1 and CDR2: SGHNT, YYREEE (reference sequence). Losses at the gene ends were 4 bases for V and 1 base for J; bases not matched to a gene: 3. This CDR3 is 14 amino acids long. CDR3 DNA: TGTGCCAGCAGCCCGGACAGGGCGAACACTGAAGCTTTCTTT. Its translation: CASSPDRANTEAFF. Drawing the rest from reference TRBV5-4 and TRBJ1-1, the complete variable domain is ETGVTQSPTHLIKTRGQQVTLRCSSQSGHNTVSWYQQALGQGPQFIFQYYREEENGRGNFPPRFSGLQFPNYSSELNVNALELDDSALYLCASSPDRANTEAFFGQGTRLTVV.

Points on this clone: Other DNA sequences in the same sample also yield this CDR3. The chain carries TRBV19 and TRBJ1-1; the match to TRBD1 covers 8 bases. Germline V gene sequence: CDR1 LNHDA, CDR2 SQIVND (reference sequence). Losses at the gene ends were 4 bases for V and 4 bases for J; bases not matched to a gene: 2. The CDR3 has 13 residues. CDR3 sequence (DNA): TGTGCCAGTAGTACAACAGGGGGCACTGAAGCTTTCTTT. Translating it yields CASSTTGGTEAFF.

V is TRBV3-1 (or the pseudogene TRBV3-2) and J is TRBJ1-3; D may be TRBD1 (6 bases). Trimming left V 3 bases short and J 3 bases short, with 9 bases between. Germline CDR1 LGHDT, CDR2 YNNKEL (reference sequence). The CDR3 runs 14 residues. The CDR3 sequence is CASSQGDIGNTIYF. CDR3 nucleotide sequence: TGTGCCAGCAGCCAGGGGGACATTGGAAACACCATATATTTT.

About this clone itself: The sample holds other DNA sequences that translate to the same CDR3. The V and J genes are TRBV24-1 and TRBJ2-3; 8 nucleotides align to TRBD1. V lost 2 bases to trimming and J lost 6 bases; unmatched junction nucleotides: 6. This CDR3 region has 15 residues. In germline, CDR1 is KGHDR, CDR2 SFDVKD. Here the CDR3 reads CATSDSGTGTDTQYF. CDR3 coding DNA: TGTGCCACCAGTGATTCAGGGACAGGAACCGATACGCAGTATTTT.

The chain has TRBV27 and TRBJ2-1; 7 nucleotides line up with TRBD2. The V segment lost 6 bases and the J segment 0 bases; nucleotides outside the gene matches: 5. From germline, CDR1 is MNHEY and CDR2 SMNVEV (reference sequence). This CDR3 comprises 15 residues. CDR3 nucleotide sequence: TGTGCCAGCAGCCGAGCGGGGAGCTCCTACAATGAGCAGTTCTTC. It specifies CASSRAGSSYNEQFF.

The chain links TRBV30 to TRBJ2-3, with D hard to call. The CDR3 is 12 residues long. The germline V and J ends were trimmed by 3 bases and 3 bases, with 7 bases remaining between them. Germline CDR1 and CDR2: GTSNPN and SVGIG (reference sequence). CDR3 residues: CAWSHTTDTQYF. CDR3 DNA sequence: TGTGCCTGGAGCCACACGACAGATACGCAGTATTTT.

There are a few counts of this clone. The V call is TRBV9, the J call TRBJ2-7, with D possibly being TRBD1 (6 bases). Per germline, CDR1 SGDLS and CDR2 YYNGEE. V lost 4 bases and J 2 bases, leaving 13 bases between the germline ends. The CDR3 is made up of 14 amino acids. The CDR3 reads CASSLRTETYEQYF. The CDR3 nucleotides are TGTGCCAGCAGCCTCCGGACAGAGACCTACGAGCAGTACTTC.

This rearrangement joins TRBV4-2 to TRBJ2-7, with TRBD1 identical over 11 bases. The CDR3 has 17 residues. Germline V lookup: CDR1 LGHNA, CDR2 YNFKEQ. V lost 2 bases, J lost 2 bases, and 8 bases stayed unmatched. CDR3 sequence reads: CASSQMGPGQGAYEQYF. DNA of the CDR3: TGTGCCAGCAGCCAAATGGGACCGGGACAGGGGGCCTACGAGCAGTACTTC.

The chain is built from TRBV6-2 or TRBV6-3 and TRBJ1-1; D unresolved. V shed 1 base and J shed 0 bases, with 6 bases lying between them. The CDR3 covers 14 residues. CDR1 is MNHEY, CDR2 SVGEGT, per germline. The CDR3 loop reads CASSYFGMNTEAFF. The CDR3 nucleotides read TGTGCCAGCAGTTACTTCGGTATGAACACTGAAGCTTTCTTT.

This chain uses TRBV29-1 with TRBJ1-1; no definite D call. Germline CDR1 and CDR2: SQVTM and ANQGSEA. V gave up 6 bases and J gave up 2 bases, with 7 bases separating them. This CDR3 spans 11 amino acids. CDR3 bases: TGCAGCGTAAGCCTTAACACTGAAGCTTTCTTT. It is translated as CSVSLNTEAFF.

The chain joins TRBV19 to TRBJ2-3; the match to TRBD2 covers 9 bases. V lost 6 bases, J lost 7 bases, and 5 bases stayed unmatched. The germline gives CDR1 LNHDA, CDR2 SQIVND (reference sequence). The CDR3 has 13 amino acids. In DNA, the CDR3 is TGTGCCAGTAGAGGCGGGGGGGTGAATACGCAGTATTTT. Translated, it gives CASRGGGVNTQYF.

The gene calls are TRBV6-5 and TRBJ1-2; tentative D call: TRBD1 (6 bases). V was shortened by 7 bases and J by 0 bases, with 12 bases between the two germline ends. Germline CDR1 reads MNHEY; CDR2 reads SVGAGI. This CDR3 has 14 residues. CDR3 sequence (DNA): TGTGCCAGCACACGGGACACAGCTAACTATGGCTACACCTTC. It yields the protein CASTRDTANYGYTF.

Here the CDR3 DNA reads TGCGCCAGCAGCTTGGACGGGGTAGAAACGAACGAGCAGTACTTC. Amino acids: CASSLDGVETNEQYF. The rearrangement uses TRBV5-1 and TRBJ2-7; tentative D call: TRBD2 (5 bases). This CDR3 spans 15 amino acids. Trimming removed 0 bases from V and 5 bases from J, with 15 bases in between. Per germline, CDR1 SGHRS and CDR2 YFSETQ.

The chain has TRBV4-1 and TRBJ1-3; 9 bases are shared with TRBD1. Germline V gene lookup returns CDR1 MGHRA and CDR2 YSYEKL. The CDR3 is 21 residues long. The V and J ends lost 3 bases and 0 bases, in that order; junction bases with no gene match: 18. The CDR3 bases are TGCGCCAGCAGCCAGACCCGGAGAGGACAGGGGCTTCTCTTCTCTGGAAACACCATATATTTT. Translated: CASSQTRRGQGLLFSGNTIYF.

The chain recombines TRBV5-1 with TRBJ2-3; 8 bases fit TRBD2. Germline lookup yields CDR1 SGHRS and CDR2 YFSETQ. V shed 0 bases, J shed 1 base, and the junction held 7 bases outside the gene matches. The CDR3 loop spans 17 amino acids. The CDR3, as DNA: TGCGCCAGCAGCTTGGATCAGCGGGGGTGGGGCACAGATACGCAGTATTTT. It translates to CASSLDQRGWGTDTQYF.

This clone was seen a single time. The chain has TRBV7-9 and TRBJ2-1, with unresolved D. The CDR3 consists of 13 residues. Per germline, CDR1 SEHNR and CDR2 FQNEAQ (reference sequence). The V end was cut by 4 bases, the J end by 0 bases, with 4 bases between. The CDR3 DNA reads TGTGCCAGCAGCTACAGCTCCTACAATGAGCAGTTCTTC. Its protein is CASSYSSYNEQFF.

The chain carries TRBV4-1 and TRBJ2-7, with D perhaps matching TRBD1 (6 bases). The CDR3 is 14 amino acids. CDR1 is MGHRA and CDR2 is YSYEKL in the germline V gene. Trimming pared 3 bases from V and 3 bases from J, leaving 12 bases between. CDR3 sequence: CASSQTGTNYEQYF. The CDR3 DNA is TGCGCCAGCAGCCAGACAGGCACTAACTACGAGCAGTACTTC.